Below, 28 T cell receptor beta chains from the same sample are listed, as sequenced in a study of CD8+ T cells in alopecia areata. Stated treatment: oral pan-JAK inhibitor, 5-10 mg twice daily. Once RNA had been extracted, it was reverse transcribed into cDNA to act as the sequencing template. Data came from immunoSEQ multiplex PCR; TCRdb stores just in-frame clones and leaves some out. The sample records some 100,000 clones, about 40% being singletons. The sequenced sample was CD8+ T cells sorted from blood, obtained at week 24, from a patient treated with tofacitinib. These receptors were taken from a human donor with alopecia areata.

The sample holds a few counts of this clone. The V gene is TRBV27, the J gene TRBJ2-3, with D possibly matching TRBD2 (6 bases). V shed 0 bases and J shed 4 bases, with 11 bases lying between them. CDR1 and CDR2 from the germline V gene are MNHEY and SMNVEV (reference sequence). The CDR3 covers 15 residues. CDR3 sequence reads: CASSLSERRADTQYF. CDR3 in DNA: TGTGCCAGCAGTTTATCCGAAAGGAGGGCAGATACGCAGTATTTT.

This clone appeared a few times. The rearrangement links TRBV15 to TRBJ1-5, with D unclear. The germline V gene has CDR1 LNHNV and CDR2 YYDKDF (reference sequence). The CDR3 length is 15 residues. The germline V and J ends were trimmed by 0 bases and 3 bases, with 9 bases remaining between them. The CDR3 DNA sequence: TGTGCCACCAGCAGAGATGGAGGTCCCAATCAGCCCCAGCATTTT. It specifies CATSRDGGPNQPQHF. Complete variable domain (other parts from reference TRBV15 and TRBJ1-5): DAMVIQNPRYQVTQFGKPVTLSCSQTLNHNVMYWYQQKSSQAPKLLFHYYDKDFNNEADTPDNFQSRRPNTSFCFLDIRSPGLGDTAMYLCATSRDGGPNQPQHFGDGTRLSIL.

The rearrangement uses TRBV4-1 and TRBJ2-7; TRBD2 is a possible D gene (5 bases). Germline lookup yields CDR1 MGHRA and CDR2 YSYEKL. Trimming removed 2 bases from V and 2 bases from J, with 16 bases in between. The CDR3 sequence is 16 residues long. CDR3 sequence: CASSQLASPEAYEQYF. The DNA of the CDR3 is TGCGCCAGCAGCCAACTGGCTAGCCCGGAGGCCTACGAGCAGTACTTC.

CDR3 sequence: CASSPGLAVVYEQYF. The CDR3 DNA is TGTGCCAGCAGTCCTGGACTAGCGGTTGTTTACGAGCAGTACTTC. The chain is built from TRBV11-2 and TRBJ2-7; TRBD2 matches at 10 bases. Germline assignment: CDR1 SGHAT and CDR2 FQNNGV. The J segment lost 4 bases and the V segment lost 6 bases, leaving 9 bases of the junction unmatched. This CDR3 region has 15 residues.

This clone was counted a few times. This chain links TRBV29-1 with TRBJ2-7, with D unresolved. This CDR3 spans 13 amino acids. CDR1 and CDR2 (germline): SQVTM, ANQGSEA. Deletions cut 3 bases from V and 2 bases from J, with 11 bases between. The CDR3: CSVEEQTTYEQYF. The CDR3 DNA sequence: TGCAGCGTTGAGGAACAGACAACCTACGAGCAGTACTTC.

The gene calls are TRBV19 and TRBJ1-1, with D perhaps TRBD1 (6 bases). The germline V and J ends were trimmed by 3 bases and 0 bases, with 8 bases remaining between them. Germline assignment: CDR1 LNHDA and CDR2 SQIVND (reference sequence). The CDR3 has 14 residues. CDR3 loop: CASSIGQLNTEAFF. CDR3 sequence (DNA): TGTGCCAGTAGTATTGGACAGCTGAACACTGAAGCTTTCTTT.

The chain couples TRBV7-9 to TRBJ2-3; D remains unclear. From germline, CDR1 is SEHNR and CDR2 FQNEAQ (reference sequence). This CDR3 has 14 residues. V lost 1 base and J 4 bases, leaving 9 bases between the germline ends. DNA of the CDR3: TGTGCCAGCAGCTTAGGGTCCCTCGCAGATACGCAGTATTTT. Translated, it gives CASSLGSLADTQYF.

This clone was seen more than once but under ten times. The V call is TRBV4-1, the J call TRBJ2-2, with 11 bases fitting TRBD1. There are 16 residues in the CDR3. The J segment lost 7 bases and the V segment lost 4 bases, leaving 8 bases of the junction unmatched. Germline CDR1 and CDR2: MGHRA and YSYEKL. The CDR3, as DNA: TGCGCCAGCAGCCGTTTCGGGGACAGGGGGTACGGGGAGCTGTTTTTT. This sequence encodes CASSRFGDRGYGELFF.

This clone was counted between two and nine times. V gene TRBV28 combines with J gene TRBJ2-5; D gene ambiguous. The germline V gene has CDR1 MDHEN and CDR2 SYDVKM. The CDR3 is made up of 13 amino acids. The V and J ends lost 6 bases and 5 bases respectively, with 13 bases between them. The CDR3 reads CASRHTPRETQYF. The CDR3 coding sequence is TGTGCCAGCAGACACACCCCAAGGGAGACCCAGTACTTC.

This chain uses TRBV29-1 with TRBJ2-2, with TRBD1 matching 8 bases. This CDR3 is 14 amino acids long. V lost 1 base to trimming and J lost 6 bases; unmatched junction nucleotides: 4. Per germline, CDR1 SQVTM and CDR2 ANQGSEA. CDR3 sequence reads: CSVEGTGLAGELFF. The CDR3, as DNA: TGCAGCGTTGAAGGGACAGGGTTGGCCGGGGAGCTGTTTTTT.

The chain is built from TRBV29-1 and TRBJ2-7, with D unresolved. The germline gives CDR1 SQVTM, CDR2 ANQGSEA. Trimming shortened V by 4 bases and J by 0 bases, and 10 bases separated the two germline ends. The CDR3 has 13 amino acids. The CDR3 nucleotides read TGCAGCGTTGTTTGGCAGACCTCCTACGAGCAGTACTTC. This encodes CSVVWQTSYEQYF.

This clone was seen many times. The chain carries TRBV11-2 and TRBJ2-3; D perhaps matches TRBD2 (5 bases). The germline gives CDR1 SGHAT, CDR2 FQNNGV. V was shortened by 1 base and J by 0 bases, with 8 bases between the two germline ends. CDR3 length: 15 residues. In DNA form, the CDR3 reads TGTGCCAGCAGCTTAGTTGGGGAGAGCACAGATACGCAGTATTTT. Translating it yields CASSLVGESTDTQYF.

Only a few counts were recorded for this clone. The CDR3 DNA follows: TGCAGCGTTGACCCCCCCCTGACGTACAATGAGCAGTTCTTC. It yields the protein CSVDPPLTYNEQFF. The chain couples TRBV29-1 to TRBJ2-1; no clear D gene. Trimming left V 3 bases short and J 4 bases short, with 13 bases between. There are 14 residues in the CDR3. From germline, CDR1 is SQVTM and CDR2 ANQGSEA.

The V gene is TRBV19, the J gene TRBJ2-2, with D possibly TRBD2 on 6 matching bases. This CDR3 is 14 amino acids long. V was cut by 5 bases and J by 7 bases, with 14 bases left in between. The V gene's germline CDR1 is LNHDA and CDR2 SQIVND (reference sequence). In nucleotides, the CDR3 is TGTGCCAGTAGTCCCCGGGAGAGGGGCGGGGAGCTGTTTTTT. Amino acid sequence: CASSPRERGGELFF. The full variable domain, with the rest looked up from reference TRBV19 and TRBJ2-2, is DGGITQSPKYLFRKEGQNVTLSCEQNLNHDAMYWYRQDPGQGLRLIYYSQIVNDFQKGDIAEGYSVSREKKESFPLTVTSAQKNPTAFYLCASSPRERGGELFFGEGSRLTVL.

The chain carries TRBV4-1 and TRBJ2-1, with D hard to call. Germline CDR1 is MGHRA and CDR2 is YSYEKL. This CDR3 contains 13 residues. The V end lost 1 base, the J end lost 4 bases, and 5 bases lay between the germline ends. The CDR3: CASSQAKYNEQFF. The CDR3, as DNA: TGCGCCAGCAGCCAAGCGAAGTACAATGAGCAGTTCTTC.

V gene TRBV7-8 combines with J gene TRBJ2-7, with a possible D match to TRBD1 (5 bases). V lost 1 base and J 0 bases, leaving 13 bases between the germline ends. The CDR3 consists of 16 residues. Per the germline V gene, CDR1 is SGHVS and CDR2 is FQNEAQ. CDR3 DNA: TGTGCCAGCAGCTTAGTAAGGGGTCCCTCCTCCTACGAGCAGTACTTC. It is translated as CASSLVRGPSSYEQYF.

The chain has TRBV9 and TRBJ2-1; 7 bases line up with TRBD2. Germline trimming cut 5 bases from V and 10 bases from J; bases unmatched to any gene: 18. The germline V gene has CDR1 SGDLS and CDR2 YYNGEE. This CDR3 has 16 residues. The CDR3 DNA follows: TGTGCCAGCAGTGACCTCTGGGGGAGGGCCGTTCCCGAGCAGTTCTTC. It specifies CASSDLWGRAVPEQFF.

The V and J genes are TRBV13 and TRBJ2-7; 8 bases align to TRBD2. This CDR3 is built from 13 residues. The germline V gene has CDR1 PRHDT and CDR2 FYEKMQ (reference sequence). V lost 6 bases to trimming and J lost 3 bases; unmatched junction nucleotides: 4. The CDR3 DNA is TGTGCCAGCAGTCCCGGGGGGGGCTACGAGCAGTACTTC. Translation: CASSPGGGYEQYF.

The CDR3 DNA reads TGTGCCAGCAGTGGTGAGACCCAGTACTTC. It specifies CASSGETQYF. The rearrangement uses TRBV2 and TRBJ2-5, with no clear D. V was shortened by 4 bases and J by 5 bases, with 2 bases between the two germline ends. This CDR3 region has 10 residues. Germline V gene data show CDR1 as SNHLY and CDR2 as FYNNEI.

This clone was found a few times. CDR3 amino acids: CASSQALTGGYEQYF. CDR3 coding DNA: TGCGCCAGCAGCCAAGCATTGACAGGGGGCTACGAGCAGTACTTC. The chain couples TRBV4-1 to TRBJ2-7, with 9 positions matching TRBD1. Germline CDR1 reads MGHRA; CDR2 reads YSYEKL. V lost 1 base and J lost 3; bases outside the gene matches: 4. The CDR3 has 15 residues.

The chain has TRBV4-3 and TRBJ2-3, with 7 bases that match TRBD2. Germline trimming cut 0 bases from V and 5 bases from J; bases unmatched to any gene: 8. The CDR3 is 16 amino acids. Germline V gene lookup returns CDR1 LGHNA and CDR2 YSLEER. The CDR3 region is CASSQDSQAGEDTQYF. DNA for the CDR3: TGCGCCAGCAGCCAAGATTCGCAGGCGGGGGAAGATACGCAGTATTTT.

This chain uses TRBV7-9 with TRBJ1-5, with D uncertain. Trimming shortened V by 1 base and J by 9 bases, and 13 bases separated the two germline ends. From germline, CDR1 is SEHNR and CDR2 FQNEAQ (reference sequence). The CDR3 spans 14 residues. CDR3 coding DNA: TGTGCCAGCAGCTTAGATTCCGGATCTTCGCCCCAGCATTTT. This codes for CASSLDSGSSPQHF. Together with reference TRBV7-9 and TRBJ1-5, the CDR3 gives the full variable domain: DTGVSQNPRHKITKRGQNVTFRCDPISEHNRLYWYRQTLGQGPEFLTYFQNEAQLEKSRLLSDRFSAERPKGSFSTLEIQRTEQGDSAMYLCASSLDSGSSPQHFGDGTRLSIL.

V is TRBV7-2 and J is TRBJ1-1; no definite D call. The CDR3 runs to 11 residues. Germline V lookup: CDR1 SGHTA, CDR2 FQGNSA. The V end was cut by 6 bases, the J end by 5 bases, with 7 bases between. The CDR3 reads CASRTYTEAFF. In DNA form, the CDR3 reads TGTGCCAGCAGGACATATACTGAAGCTTTCTTT.

The V and J genes are TRBV27 and TRBJ2-7; D is uncertain. The germline V and J ends were trimmed by 0 bases and 8 bases, with 11 bases remaining between them. Germline loops: CDR1 MNHEY, CDR2 SMNVEV (reference sequence). CDR3 size: 13 residues. The CDR3 DNA is TGTGCCAGCAGTTTATCCGGTAGCCCTCAGCAGTACTTC. It encodes CASSLSGSPQQYF.

This sequence joins TRBV27 and TRBJ2-7; 10 nucleotides match TRBD2. The CDR3 is made up of 16 amino acids. The V and J ends lost 4 bases and 4 bases, in that order; junction bases with no gene match: 10. From germline, CDR1 is MNHEY and CDR2 SMNVEV (reference sequence). This chain's CDR3 is CASSSPASGSIYEQYF. The CDR3 DNA sequence: TGTGCCAGCAGTTCCCCAGCTAGCGGGAGTATATACGAGCAGTACTTC.

This clone was counted at least ten times. This chain links TRBV18 with TRBJ2-7; 8 bases fit TRBD2. This CDR3 contains 14 residues. The V gene's germline CDR1 is KGHSH and CDR2 LQKENI. V gave up 5 bases and J gave up 0 bases; unmatched junction bases: 3. In nucleotides, the CDR3 is TGTGCCAGCTCAGGGCGGGGGGACTCCTACGAGCAGTACTTC. It yields the protein CASSGRGDSYEQYF.

The gene calls are TRBV27 and TRBJ1-4, with D unclear. Germline CDR1 and CDR2: MNHEY and SMNVEV (reference sequence). V was shortened by 5 bases and J by 5 bases, with 9 bases between the two germline ends. This CDR3 has 13 amino acids. CDR3 loop: CASSLKQNEKLFF. CDR3 in DNA: TGTGCCAGCAGTCTCAAACAGAATGAAAAACTGTTTTTT.

This clone was counted between two and nine times. CDR3 in DNA: TGTGCCAGCAGAGGGACAGGGACGCAAGAGACCCAGTACTTC. It yields the protein CASRGTGTQETQYF. The genes are TRBV2 and TRBJ2-5; TRBD1 agrees at 9 bases. V shed 6 bases, J shed 2 bases, and the junction held 4 bases outside the gene matches. The CDR3 spans 14 residues. Germline V lookup: CDR1 SNHLY, CDR2 FYNNEI.